The rows below give T cell receptor beta chains drawn from one sample of a study of STAT5B mutations in CD4+ large granular lymphocyte leukemia. Method: immunoSEQ multiplex PCR; TCRdb's copy keeps in-frame clones and lacks some. The data hold some 23,000 clones, with approximately 80% observed a single time. Sequenced sample: CD4+ T cells from blood buffy coats. The source of these receptors is a human donor in good health. Each CDR3 is given with its conserved first and last residue. The D gene is left open where the match is weak. Size tells how often a clone was seen (once, few, many) or the class of an expanded clone, and some rows leave it out.

J gene,V gene,D gene,clone size,CDR3 DNA,CDR3 protein
TRBJ1-2,TRBV19,TRBD1,NA,TGTGCCAGTAGCGATCCGGGACAGGGAACTTATGGCTACACCTTC,CASSDPGQGTYGYTF
TRBJ1-1,TRBV6-6,NA,NA,TGTGCCAGCAGTTCGCAGAGGAACACTGAAGCTTTCTTT,CASSSQRNTEAFF
TRBJ1-1,TRBV5-5,TRBD1,NA,TGTGCCAGCAGCTACGACAGGGAGTTAGCTTTCTTT,CASSYDRELAFF
TRBJ2-5,TRBV5-8,NA,NA,TGTGCCAGCAGCTTGTCCGGCTTCTTTAAAGAGACCCAGTACTTC,CASSLSGFFKETQYF
TRBJ2-3,TRBV6-1,NA,NA,TGTGCCAGCACAGAGAGTCGAAGCACAGATACGCAGTATTTT,CASTESRSTDTQYF
TRBJ1-4,TRBV5-1,NA,NA,TGCGCCAGCAGCTTGGGGTCAACTAATGAAAAACTGTTTTTT,CASSLGSTNEKLFF
TRBJ2-1,TRBV19,TRBD2,NA,TGTGCCAGTAGTATGACCGGGCGGGAGGTTCGCTCCTACAATGAGCAGTTCTTC,CASSMTGREVRSYNEQFF
TRBJ1-2,TRBV5-1,NA,NA,TGCGCCAGCAGCTTGGGGCGGACTATGGGCTACACCTTC,CASSLGRTMGYTF
TRBJ2-2,TRBV27,NA,once,TGTGCCAGTTCCCCCCTAGGGGGACGGACCGGGGAGCTGTTTTTT,CASSPLGGRTGELFF
TRBJ2-5,TRBV7-2,NA,NA,TGTGCCAGCAGCCCGCCGGGACGAGAGACCCAGTACTTC,CASSPPGRETQYF
TRBJ1-3,TRBV7-8,TRBD1,NA,TGTGCCAGCAGCCCCACAGGGGGTAACACCATATATTTT,CASSPTGGNTIYF
TRBJ2-7,TRBV27,TRBD2,NA,TGTGCCAGCAGTTTGAATAGCGGGAGACCTACCTACGAGCAGTACTTC,CASSLNSGRPTYEQYF
TRBJ2-3,TRBV6-5,NA,NA,TGTGCCAGCAGTTACGGAGGTTGGAACACAGATACGCAGTATTTT,CASSYGGWNTDTQYF
TRBJ2-3,TRBV29-1,TRBD2,NA,TGCAGCGTTGATAGGGGAGGGACAGATACGCAGTATTTT,CSVDRGGTDTQYF
TRBJ2-7,TRBV30,NA,NA,TGTGCCTGGACCCTGAGAGGCGTTCCCTACGAGCAGTACTTC,CAWTLRGVPYEQYF
TRBJ2-3,TRBV6-5,TRBD1,NA,TGTGCCAGCAGAAGGGGGCTCCTCGGTGATACGCAGTATTTT,CASRRGLLGDTQYF
TRBJ2-7,TRBV7-9,NA,NA,TGTGCCAGCAGCCCTCTCGGAACCCCCCTGGGTACAGGAGAGCAGTACTTC,CASSPLGTPLGTGEQYF
TRBJ2-1,TRBV11-3,NA,NA,TGTGCCAGCAGCCACGTGACCTCCTACAATGAGCAGTTCTTC,CASSHVTSYNEQFF